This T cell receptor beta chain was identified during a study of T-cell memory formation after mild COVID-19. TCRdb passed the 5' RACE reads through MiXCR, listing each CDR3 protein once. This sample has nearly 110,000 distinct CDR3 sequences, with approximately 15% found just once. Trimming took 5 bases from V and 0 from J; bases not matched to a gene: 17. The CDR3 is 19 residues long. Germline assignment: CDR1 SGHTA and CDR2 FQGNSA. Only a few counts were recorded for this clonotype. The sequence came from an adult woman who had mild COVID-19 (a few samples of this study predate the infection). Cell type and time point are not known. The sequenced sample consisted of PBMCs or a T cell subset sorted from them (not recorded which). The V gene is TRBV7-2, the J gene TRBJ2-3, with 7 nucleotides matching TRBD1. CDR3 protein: CASSPTDRPFVRSTDTQYF. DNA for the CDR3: TGTGCCAGCAGCCCTACGGACAGGCCTTTCGTTAGAAGCACAGATACGCAGTATTTT.